A single sample is the source of the 22 T cell receptor beta chains below, sequenced in a study of T-cell memory formation after mild COVID-19. In TCRdb, the 5' RACE reads were re-called with MiXCR into one record per CDR3 protein. Among 30,000 to 35,000 distinct CDR3 sequences, about 7.3% were seen once, and the ten largest hold under 30%. Sample: PBMCs or a T cell subset sorted from them (not recorded which). The receptors stem from a man younger than 35 who had mild COVID-19 (a few samples of this study predate the infection). Cell type and time point are not known.

This clonotype was observed a few times. The V and J genes are TRBV6-5 and TRBJ1-2; 8 nucleotides match TRBD1. The germline V gene has CDR1 MNHEY and CDR2 SVGAGI. V lost 5 bases to trimming and J lost 8 bases; unmatched junction nucleotides: 7. This CDR3 region has 13 residues. CDR3 bases: TGTGCCAGCAGTGAATACGACAGGGGCGGCTACACCTTC. It encodes CASSEYDRGGYTF.

This clonotype was detected ten times or more. V and J are TRBV7-2 and TRBJ2-3; D possibly matches TRBD1 or TRBD2 (5 bases each). CDR1 and CDR2 from the germline V gene are SGHTA and FQGNSA. V shed 3 bases and J shed 2 bases, with 15 bases lying between them. The CDR3 has 16 amino acids. The CDR3 DNA is TGTGCCAGCAGCTTGGGGGTTGGCAGACACACAGATACGCAGTATTTT. Protein: CASSLGVGRHTDTQYF. The full variable domain, with the rest looked up from reference TRBV7-2 and TRBJ2-3, is GAGVSQSPSNKVTEKGKDVELRCDPISGHTALYWYRQSLGQGLEFLIYFQGNSAPDKSGLPSDRFSAERTGGSVSTLTIQRTQQEDSAVYLCASSLGVGRHTDTQYFGPGTRLTVL.

This clonotype was seen only a few times. The V call is TRBV7-2, the J call TRBJ1-1; D is unclear. Germline V gene data show CDR1 as SGHTA and CDR2 as FQGNSA. V lost 5 bases and J lost 0, with 10 bases in between. The CDR3 totals 14 residues. In DNA form, the CDR3 reads TGTGCCAGCAGCCTACCGGGTTTGAACACTGAAGCTTTCTTT. Its translation: CASSLPGLNTEAFF.

This clonotype has more than one count but fewer than ten. The rearrangement uses TRBV6-1 and TRBJ1-2; TRBD1 matches 7 bases. The V gene's germline CDR1 is MNHNS and CDR2 SASEGT. The length of the CDR3 is 13 residues. J was trimmed by 3 bases and V by 6 bases; bases with no gene match: 4. For the CDR3, the DNA is TGTGCCAGCAGGGAGGGACAGCACTATGGCTACACCTTC. It yields the protein CASREGQHYGYTF.

This clonotype was counted many times. The chain recombines TRBV5-6 with TRBJ2-4; D uncertain. The length of the CDR3 is 12 residues. Germline CDR1 is SGHDT and CDR2 is YYEEEE. Trimming took off 3 bases at V and 7 bases at J, with 8 bases between the two ends. CDR3 sequence: CASSSTLNIQYF. The CDR3 DNA reads TGTGCCAGCAGCTCAACTTTGAACATTCAGTACTTC.

This clonotype was seen repeatedly, ten times or more. This rearrangement joins TRBV7-2 to TRBJ2-7; unclear D gene. Trimming removed 3 bases from V and 0 bases from J, with 9 bases in between. The CDR3 is 14 amino acids. The germline CDR1 and CDR2 sequences are SGHTA and FQGNSA. CDR3 sequence reads: CASSFKDGSYEQYF. The CDR3 DNA reads as TGTGCCAGCAGCTTTAAGGACGGCTCCTACGAGCAGTACTTC.

The rearrangement links TRBV27 to TRBJ1-1, with D tentatively TRBD1 (6 bases). The CDR3 has 18 residues. Germline CDR1 is MNHEY and CDR2 is SMNVEV (reference sequence). The germline V and J ends were trimmed by 5 bases and 0 bases, with 22 bases remaining between them. This chain's CDR3 is CASSTLVNRDLMNTEAFF. The CDR3 DNA reads as TGTGCCAGCAGTACTCTCGTGAACAGGGATCTCATGAACACTGAAGCTTTCTTT.

This clonotype has at least ten counts. This sequence joins TRBV9 and TRBJ2-3; D tentatively reads TRBD1 or TRBD2 (6 bases each). The CDR3 length is 14 residues. CDR1 and CDR2 from the germline V gene are SGDLS and YYNGEE. V lost 1 base and J lost 2, with 8 bases in between. The CDR3 here is CASSVSGATDTQYF. In DNA, the CDR3 is TGTGCCAGCAGCGTATCGGGGGCCACAGATACGCAGTATTTT.

This clonotype has ten or more counts. The chain links TRBV27 to TRBJ1-6; a possible D gene is TRBD1 (6 bases). CDR1 and CDR2 (germline): MNHEY, SMNVEV (reference sequence). The V end was cut by 2 bases, the J end by 8 bases, with 13 bases between. This CDR3 spans 15 amino acids. As DNA, the CDR3 is TGTGCCAGCAGTTTAAGTTCCAAGGGGGATTCACCCCTCCACTTT. Translating it yields CASSLSSKGDSPLHF.

This clonotype appeared many times. This chain uses TRBV5-1 with TRBJ2-5, with D unresolved. The V gene lost 4 bases and the J gene lost 4 bases, with 11 bases spanning the gap. Germline CDR1 is SGHRS and CDR2 is YFSETQ. The CDR3 totals 13 residues. The CDR3 nucleotides are TGCGCCAGCAGCCTAGTGGGTGGAGAGACCCAGTACTTC. It specifies CASSLVGGETQYF. Full variable domain (missing parts from reference TRBV5-1 and TRBJ2-5): KAGVTQTPRYLIKTRGQQVTLSCSPISGHRSVSWYQQTPGQGLQFLFEYFSETQRNKGNFPGRFSGRQFSNSRSEMNVSTLELGDSALYLCASSLVGGETQYFGPGTRLLVL.

This clonotype was counted ten times or more. The V call is TRBV5-4, the J call TRBJ1-4; tentatively, D is TRBD1 (6 bases). The V end lost 2 bases, the J end lost 8 bases, and 13 bases lay between the germline ends. The CDR3 extends over 14 amino acids. From germline, CDR1 is SGHNT and CDR2 YYREEE (reference sequence). CDR3: CASSLQGAEEKLFF. The CDR3 DNA follows: TGTGCCAGCAGCTTACAGGGCGCGGAGGAAAAACTGTTTTTT.

This clonotype is labeled as medium-sized. The chain employs TRBV12-3 or TRBV12-4 and TRBJ2-7; D possibly corresponds to TRBD2 (6 bases). V dropped 4 bases and J dropped 3 bases, with 13 bases sitting between them. The CDR3 covers 14 residues. The CDR3 sequence: CASSYGGIFYEQYF. CDR3 DNA sequence: TGTGCCAGCAGTTACGGAGGGATCTTCTACGAGCAGTACTTC.

This clonotype was detected many times. The CDR3 region has the DNA TGTGCCAGCAGCTTAGAAAGCGGGTACAATGAGCAGTTCTTC. This encodes CASSLESGYNEQFF. V and J are TRBV5-5 and TRBJ2-1, with a weak D call TRBD2 (6 bases). The V gene lost 2 bases and the J gene lost 4 bases, with 10 bases spanning the gap. This CDR3 spans 14 amino acids. Germline lookup yields CDR1 SGHKS and CDR2 YYEKEE (reference sequence).

This clonotype was picked up a small number of times. The gene calls are TRBV19 and TRBJ1-4, with no clear D. The ends were cut back, 3 bases at V and 5 bases at J, with 10 bases in the middle. CDR3 length: 14 amino acids. CDR1 is LNHDA, CDR2 SQIVND, per germline (reference sequence). CDR3 protein: CASSMVGLNEKLFF. CDR3 bases: TGTGCCAGTAGTATGGTCGGCCTCAATGAAAAACTGTTTTTT. The full variable domain, rest sourced from reference TRBV19 and TRBJ1-4, is DGGITQSPKYLFRKEGQNVTLSCEQNLNHDAMYWYRQDPGQGLRLIYYSQIVNDFQKGDIAEGYSVSREKKESFPLTVTSAQKNPTAFYLCASSMVGLNEKLFFGSGTQLSVL.

This clonotype was detected many times. Here the CDR3 DNA reads TGTGCCATCAGGACACAGGGAGAGGACGGGGAGCTGTTTTTT. Protein sequence: CAIRTQGEDGELFF. This chain joins TRBV10-3 and TRBJ2-2, with D possibly TRBD1 on 6 matching bases. V gave up 6 bases and J gave up 7 bases, with 15 bases separating them. The CDR3 has 14 residues. Germline V gene sequence: CDR1 ENHRY, CDR2 SYGVKD.

This clonotype has ten or more counts. The J gene is TRBJ2-7, the V gene TRBV9, with D perhaps given as TRBD1 or TRBD2 (5 bases each). The germline V and J ends were trimmed by 0 bases and 3 bases, with 13 bases remaining between them. The length of the CDR3 is 15 residues. Germline values: CDR1 SGDLS, CDR2 YYNGEE. CDR3 nucleotide sequence: TGTGCCAGCAGCGTAGGGGACGGTCGTTTCTACGAGCAGTACTTC. It yields the protein CASSVGDGRFYEQYF.

The chain couples TRBV20-1 to TRBJ2-7, with D tentatively TRBD2 (5 bases). The length of the CDR3 is 15 residues. The ends were cut back, 3 bases at V and 0 bases at J, with 15 bases in the middle. Germline V gene sequence: CDR1 DFQATT, CDR2 SNEGSKA (reference sequence). The CDR3 nucleotides read TGCAGTGCTAGCGACTCCCGAGGGTTCTCCTACGAGCAGTACGTC. Residues: CSASDSRGFSYEQYV.

This clonotype was found many times. The V call is TRBV4-1, the J call TRBJ2-3; maybe TRBD1 (6 bases). Trimming took 2 bases from V and 2 from J, leaving 14 bases between them. CDR1 is MGHRA, CDR2 YSYEKL, per germline. The CDR3 is 16 residues long. The CDR3 DNA reads TGCGCCAGCAGCCAAATGAAGGGGGATTTCACAGATACGCAGTATTTT. Translated, it gives CASSQMKGDFTDTQYF.

The chain employs TRBV9 and TRBJ1-3; D unresolved. The CDR3 is 14 amino acids. Trimming left V 3 bases short and J 0 bases short, with 7 bases between. Per the germline V gene, CDR1 is SGDLS and CDR2 is YYNGEE. CDR3 in amino acids: CASSDEFSGNTIYF. The CDR3 region has the DNA TGTGCCAGCAGCGATGAGTTCTCTGGAAACACCATATATTTT. Full variable domain (rest looked up from reference TRBV9 and TRBJ1-3): DSGVTQTPKHLITATGQRVTLRCSPRSGDLSVYWYQQSLDQGLQFLIQYYNGEERAKGNILERFSAQQFPDLHSELNLSSLELGDSALYFCASSDEFSGNTIYFGEGSWLTVV.

Ten or more counts support this clonotype. This rearrangement joins TRBV20-1 to TRBJ1-2; a weak D match, TRBD1 (6 bases). The CDR3 contains 14 residues. V was pared by 1 base and J by 4 bases, with 13 bases between. The germline CDR1 and CDR2 sequences are DFQATT and SNEGSKA (reference sequence). CDR3 residues: CSARVPGASYGYTF. CDR3 sequence (DNA): TGCAGTGCTAGAGTCCCAGGGGCCTCCTATGGCTACACCTTC.

In its sample, this clonotype was seen many times. The chain employs TRBV6-5 and TRBJ2-1; D is undetermined. Germline-derived CDR1 and CDR2 are MNHEY and SVGAGI. This CDR3 has 16 amino acids. Trimming stripped 6 bases from V and 0 bases from J, with 15 bases between. The CDR3 DNA reads as TGTGCCAGCAGCCCCGAGCGCCTCAGCTCCTACAATGAGCAGTTCTTC. Translating it yields CASSPERLSSYNEQFF.

This clonotype is termed medium-sized. V and J are TRBV7-3 and TRBJ2-3; 14 bases agree with TRBD2. After removal of 6 bases from V and 3 bases from J, the junction contained 2 bases not matched to a gene. The length of the CDR3 is 15 residues. Germline assignment: CDR1 SGHTA and CDR2 FQGTGA. CDR3 protein: CASRRTSGGTDTQYF. In nucleotides, the CDR3 is TGTGCCAGCAGACGGACTAGCGGGGGGACAGATACGCAGTATTTT.